This passage covers 11 T cell receptor beta chains from one sample sequenced in a study of identical twins. TCRdb reprocessed the 5' RACE reads with MiXCR, giving one entry per CDR3 protein. Of 650,000 to 750,000 distinct CDR3 sequences listed, about 20% were seen once; the top ten hold over 4%. These sequences were also reported in another study, on T cells expressing NK-cell markers.

The sequenced sample consisted of PBMCs. These receptors were obtained from a woman between 18 and 29 years old in good health.

V gene TRBV7-2 combines with J gene TRBJ2-1; 8 nucleotides match TRBD2. This CDR3 comprises 16 residues. Trimming cost V 5 bases and J 1 base; bases outside gene matches: 7. Germline loops: CDR1 SGHTA, CDR2 FQGNSA. The CDR3 coding sequence is TGTGCCAGCAGCCCCTCAGCGGGGGAATCCTACAATGAGCAGTTCTTC. Translating gives CASSPSAGESYNEQFF.

V gene TRBV12-3 or TRBV12-4 combines with J gene TRBJ2-1, with TRBD2 identical over 11 bases. V dropped 0 bases and J dropped 14; count of bases not matched to a gene: 12. The CDR3 consists of 16 residues. The CDR3 coding sequence is TGTGCCAGCAGTTTAGCGACTGGTAGCGGGGGGGCCTTGGAGTTCTTC. Protein: CASSLATGSGGALEFF.

The genes are TRBV9 and TRBJ2-3; D might be TRBD1 (7 bases). This CDR3 region has 17 residues. The ends were cut back, 0 bases at V and 5 bases at J, with 19 bases in the middle. Germline assignment: CDR1 SGDLS and CDR2 YYNGEE. DNA for the CDR3: TGTGCCAGCAGCGTAGCTTCAAATCCAGGGGGGAAAGATACGCAGTATTTT. This sequence encodes CASSVASNPGGKDTQYF.

This clonotype was counted at least ten times. The chain links TRBV20-1 to TRBJ2-1; tentatively, D is TRBD2 (5 bases). Germline CDR1 DFQATT, CDR2 SNEGSKA (reference sequence). The length of the CDR3 is 11 residues. Trimming left V 7 bases short and J 4 bases short, with 8 bases between. CDR3 sequence (DNA): TGCAGTGTTCGGGGATACAATGAGCAGTTCTTC. It is translated as CSVRGYNEQFF.

This sequence joins TRBV12-3 or TRBV12-4 and TRBJ2-1; D unresolved. The CDR3 loop spans 14 amino acids. V lost 3 bases and J 7 bases, leaving 13 bases between the germline ends. CDR3 protein: CASSFEFLGNEQFF. The CDR3 region has the DNA TGTGCCAGCAGTTTCGAGTTTCTCGGGAATGAGCAGTTCTTC.

This clonotype came up many times. The CDR3 DNA reads TGCAGCGCCGGGGGATTGATCAGTCAAGGCTACGAGCAGTACTTC. Translating it yields CSAGGLISQGYEQYF. This chain joins TRBV29-1 and TRBJ2-7; D possibly corresponds to TRBD2 (6 bases). The germline V and J ends were trimmed by 7 bases and 3 bases, with 22 bases remaining between them. The CDR3 contains 15 residues. Germline CDR1 reads SQVTM; CDR2 reads ANQGSEA.

The CDR3 sequence is CASNRWTNPRDTQYF. The CDR3, as DNA: TGTGCCAGCAACCGTTGGACTAACCCGAGGGATACGCAGTATTTT. The chain links TRBV5-6 to TRBJ2-3, with a tentative D call TRBD2 (6 bases). V lost 6 bases, J lost 6 bases, and 20 bases lay in between. Germline-derived CDR1 and CDR2 are SGHDT and YYEEEE. The CDR3 is made up of 15 amino acids.

The chain recombines TRBV10-3 with TRBJ2-3; 7 positions agree with TRBD1. Per germline, CDR1 ENHRY and CDR2 SYGVKD. The V and J ends lost 7 bases and 3 bases, in that order; junction bases with no gene match: 4. The CDR3 length is 13 residues. The CDR3 nucleotides read TGTGCCATCAAGAGGGGGCGTACAGATACGCAGTATTTT. Its protein product is CAIKRGRTDTQYF.

In its sample, this clonotype was seen a few times. This sequence joins TRBV12-3 or TRBV12-4 and TRBJ2-5, with 9 bases that match TRBD2. The length of the CDR3 is 15 residues. V was pared by 8 bases and J by 5 bases, with 12 bases of the junction left unmatched. CDR3 amino acids: CASGRGRAVLETQYF. The DNA of the CDR3 is TGTGCCAGCGGCCGCGGGAGGGCCGTTTTGGAGACCCAGTACTTC.

This clonotype was picked up a small number of times. The J gene is TRBJ2-1, the V gene TRBV20-1; 8 bases are a match to TRBD2. CDR1 DFQATT and CDR2 SNEGSKA come from the germline V gene (reference sequence). The CDR3 has 15 residues. After removal of 2 bases from V and 4 bases from J, the junction contained 7 bases not matched to a gene. Here the CDR3 DNA reads TGCAGTGCTAGACGGGCTAGCGGGTTTTACAATGAGCAGTTCTTC. Translated: CSARRASGFYNEQFF.

V is TRBV20-1 and J is TRBJ1-1; D is uncertain. The CDR3 covers 14 residues. In germline, CDR1 is DFQATT, CDR2 SNEGSKA (reference sequence). Trimming stripped 2 bases from V and 1 base from J, with 11 bases between. The CDR3 region is CSARRSQSNTEAFF. The CDR3 DNA follows: TGCAGTGCTAGAAGGTCACAGTCGAACACTGAAGCTTTCTTT.